The 16 T cell receptor beta chains given below trace back to one sample, sequenced in a study of blood T cell repertoires in COVID-19. Sequencing used immunoSEQ multiplex PCR; TCRdb keeps in-frame clones, though not all of them. The sample lists 150,000 to 200,000 clones; around 81% were seen once. Source material: peripheral blood. These receptors came from a man aged 70-80 years who had recovered from COVID-19.

This chain joins TRBV19 and TRBJ2-2, with 15 bases aligning to TRBD2. The CDR3 contains 19 residues. Unmatched junction bases numbered 12, after V lost 7 bases and J lost 3 bases. The germline CDR1 and CDR2 sequences are LNHDA and SQIVND (reference sequence). As DNA, the CDR3 is TGTGCCAGTACCCAGGGACTAGCGGGAGGAGTTGTATACACCGGGGAGCTGTTTTTT. Amino acids: CASTQGLAGGVVYTGELFF.

The V and J genes are TRBV7-9 and TRBJ2-1; no clear D. CDR1 SEHNR and CDR2 FQNEAQ come from the germline V gene (reference sequence). Trimming removed 5 bases at V and 1 base at J, with 9 bases between. This CDR3 has 14 amino acids. Written as DNA, the CDR3 is TGTGCCAGCAGCCGTGAGTTTTCCTACAATGAGCAGTTCTTC. Protein: CASSREFSYNEQFF.

The chain carries TRBV3-1 (or the pseudogene TRBV3-2) and TRBJ2-1, with TRBD2 identical over 13 bases. V lost 0 bases to trimming and J lost 4 bases; unmatched junction nucleotides: 6. The CDR3 loop spans 18 amino acids. CDR1 LGHDT and CDR2 YNNKEL come from the germline V gene (reference sequence). This CDR3 is CASSQERTSGSGYNEQFF. DNA of the CDR3: TGTGCCAGCAGCCAAGAAAGGACTAGCGGGAGCGGGTACAATGAGCAGTTCTTC.

This chain links TRBV3-1 (or the pseudogene TRBV3-2) with TRBJ2-5; the match to TRBD2 covers 12 bases. From germline, CDR1 is LGHDT and CDR2 YNNKEL (reference sequence). The junction had 18 bases not matched to a gene; V was cut back by 5 bases and J by 5 bases. The CDR3 is made up of 19 amino acids. CDR3 sequence (DNA): TGTGCCAGCAGCTCAAGACTAGCGGGGGCCCATAGGGGTAGTGAGACCCAGTACTTC. Protein sequence: CASSSRLAGAHRGSETQYF.

V is TRBV10-1 and J is TRBJ1-3; no definite D call. In germline, CDR1 is WNHNN, CDR2 SYGVQD (reference sequence). This CDR3 has 14 amino acids. Trimming left V 3 bases short and J 0 bases short, with 6 bases between. Written as DNA, the CDR3 is TGCGCCAGCAGTGACCCGAGCTCTGGAAACACCATATATTTT. This sequence encodes CASSDPSSGNTIYF.

This clone was detected many times. The chain couples TRBV28 to TRBJ2-7; 10 bases agree with TRBD2. V trimming: 4 bases; J trimming: 5 bases; junction bases outside the gene matches: 11. CDR3 length equals 16 residues. Germline-derived CDR1 and CDR2 are MDHEN and SYDVKM. CDR3 DNA sequence: TGTGCCAGCAGTTCGTTTGGGAGCGGGAGGGCCCACGAGCAGTACTTC. As protein: CASSSFGSGRAHEQYF.

V gene TRBV19 combines with J gene TRBJ1-1; 8 bases line up with TRBD1. J was trimmed by 4 bases and V by 5 bases; bases with no gene match: 12. The CDR3 consists of 16 residues. Germline values: CDR1 LNHDA, CDR2 SQIVND (reference sequence). CDR3 loop: CASSRGNRGAGTEAFF. CDR3 bases: TGTGCCAGTAGTCGGGGTAACAGGGGGGCAGGCACTGAAGCTTTCTTT. Together with reference TRBV19 and TRBJ1-1, the CDR3 gives the full variable domain: DGGITQSPKYLFRKEGQNVTLSCEQNLNHDAMYWYRQDPGQGLRLIYYSQIVNDFQKGDIAEGYSVSREKKESFPLTVTSAQKNPTAFYLCASSRGNRGAGTEAFFGQGTRLTVV.

The CDR3 region has the DNA TGTGCCAGCAGCCAAGGACTAGCTGCCAACACCGGGGAGCTGTTTTTT. Protein sequence: CASSQGLAANTGELFF. The chain joins TRBV2 to TRBJ2-2; 8 bases line up with TRBD2. Germline CDR1 is SNHLY and CDR2 is FYNNEI. V dropped 6 bases and J dropped 2; count of bases not matched to a gene: 8. The CDR3 covers 16 residues.

V usage is TRBV30 and J usage is TRBJ1-6; D is undetermined. CDR1 GTSNPN and CDR2 SVGIG come from the germline V gene (reference sequence). V lost 3 bases and J 8 bases, leaving 23 bases between the germline ends. The CDR3 contains 17 residues. CDR3 sequence: CAWRQQPEGSRHSPLHF. The CDR3 DNA reads TGTGCCTGGAGACAGCAGCCTGAGGGCTCTAGGCATTCACCCCTCCACTTT.

The V gene is TRBV24-1, the J gene TRBJ2-2, with TRBD1 identical over 8 bases. This CDR3 comprises 19 residues. Germline CDR1 and CDR2: KGHDR and SFDVKD. The junction had 13 bases not matched to a gene; V was cut back by 3 bases and J by 2 bases. The CDR3 region has the DNA TGTGCCACCAGTGATCCAGCCGGGACAGGAAACCTAAACACCGGGGAGCTGTTTTTT. Protein: CATSDPAGTGNLNTGELFF.

The CDR3 sequence: CASRTGFADTQYF. The CDR3 nucleotides read TGTGCCAGCAGGACAGGGTTTGCAGATACGCAGTATTTT. The chain recombines TRBV6-5 with TRBJ2-3; 7 bases line up with TRBD1. CDR3 length: 13 amino acids. V was pared by 6 bases and J by 4 bases, with 4 bases of the junction left unmatched. Germline CDR1 MNHEY, CDR2 SVGAGI.

V and J are TRBV19 and TRBJ2-7; a possible D gene is TRBD1 (5 bases). The germline V gene encodes CDR1 LNHDA and CDR2 SQIVND (reference sequence). CDR3 length: 13 amino acids. The ends were cut back, 5 bases at V and 1 base at J, with 9 bases in the middle. CDR3 residues: CASSVTASYEQYF. The CDR3 nucleotides are TGTGCCAGTAGTGTGACAGCGTCCTACGAGCAGTACTTC.

This clone was seen a single time. The chain employs TRBV6-5 and TRBJ2-7; 10 positions match TRBD1. CDR1 is MNHEY, CDR2 SVGAGI, per germline. This CDR3 has 14 residues. The ends lost 4 bases at V and 6 bases at J; junction bases unmatched: 6. The CDR3 nucleotides read TGTGCCAGCAGTTCGCGGACAGGGGGGTTCGAGCAGTACTTC. Amino acid sequence: CASSSRTGGFEQYF.

J is TRBJ2-3 and V is TRBV7-9; 12 nucleotides agree with TRBD1. There are 15 residues in the CDR3. J lost 6 bases, V lost 5 bases, and 6 bases had no gene match. The germline V gene has CDR1 SEHNR and CDR2 FQNEAQ (reference sequence). The CDR3 coding sequence is TGTGCCAGCAGCGAGGGACAGGGGGCGGGCGATACGCAGTATTTT. Translation gives CASSEGQGAGDTQYF.

This sequence joins TRBV7-9 and TRBJ2-1; 9 positions agree with TRBD2. Germline V CDR1 and CDR2: SEHNR, FQNEAQ (reference sequence). The CDR3 has 15 residues. V was clipped by 6 bases and J by 0 bases; unmatched bases: 3. DNA for the CDR3: TGTGCCAGCAGTGCGGGAGGGAGCTCCTACAATGAGCAGTTCTTC. This gives the protein CASSAGGSSYNEQFF.

The chain employs TRBV28 and TRBJ1-5; the D gene is possibly TRBD1 (6 bases). V was cut by 6 bases and J by 5 bases, with 17 bases left in between. Germline V lookup: CDR1 MDHEN, CDR2 SYDVKM. The CDR3 contains 15 residues. The CDR3 spells CASSTPGGADQPQHF. The CDR3 DNA reads as TGTGCCAGCAGCACCCCCGGGGGGGCTGATCAGCCCCAGCATTTT.